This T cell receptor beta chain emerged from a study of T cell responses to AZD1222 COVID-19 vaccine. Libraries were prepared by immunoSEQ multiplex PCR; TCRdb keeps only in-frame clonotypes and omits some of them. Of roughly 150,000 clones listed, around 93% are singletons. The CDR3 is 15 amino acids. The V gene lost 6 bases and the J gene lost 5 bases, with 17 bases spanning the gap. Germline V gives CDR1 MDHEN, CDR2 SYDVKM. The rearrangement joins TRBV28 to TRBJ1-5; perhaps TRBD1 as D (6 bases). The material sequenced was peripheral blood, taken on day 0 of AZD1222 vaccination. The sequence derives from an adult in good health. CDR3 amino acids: CASSLRGAGDQPQHF. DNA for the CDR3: TGTGCCAGCAGCCTAAGGGGGGCAGGGGATCAGCCCCAGCATTTT.